These 13 T cell receptor beta chains share one sample of origin, sequenced in a study of primary melanoma T cells and metastatic recurrence. Measured with immunoSEQ multiplex PCR; TCRdb has only the in-frame clones, and not every one. The profile shows 2,500 to 3,500 clones, roughly four fifths of them singletons. Sample: melanoma tumor tissue. All receptors derive from a human donor with melanoma.

V gene TRBV22-1 combines with J gene TRBJ2-3; the DNA was not compared with TRBD2, the D call given in the table. TRBV22-1 is designated a pseudogene. The CDR3 extends over 15 amino acids. The CDR3 nucleotides read TGTGCCAGCAGTTTATTCGGACTACAAGGAGATACGCAGTATTTT. This sequence encodes CASSLFGLQGDTQYF.

With respect to this clone: Other DNA sequences in this sample translate to the same CDR3. This chain connects TRBV28 to TRBJ1-3; D is perhaps TRBD1 (5 bases). V was shortened by 6 bases and J by 1 base, with 7 bases between the two germline ends. The germline CDR1 and CDR2 sequences are MDHEN and SYDVKM. The CDR3 runs to 13 residues. For the CDR3, the DNA is TGTGCCAGCAGGAGGGGTTCTGGAAACACCATATATTTT. It encodes CASRRGSGNTIYF.

This clone occurred once. V and J are TRBV11-3 and TRBJ2-5; perhaps TRBD2 as D (6 bases). CDR3 length: 15 residues. Trimming removed 5 bases from V and 0 bases from J, with 13 bases in between. Germline V gene lookup returns CDR1 SGHNT and CDR2 YENEEA. CDR3 in amino acids: CASSPGSGHQETQYF. As DNA, the CDR3 is TGTGCCAGCAGCCCCGGGAGCGGTCACCAAGAGACCCAGTACTTC.

J is TRBJ2-5 and V is TRBV15; 8 nucleotides agree with TRBD1. Trimming at V came to 6 bases and at J to 5 bases, leaving 11 bases not matched to a gene. In germline, CDR1 is LNHNV, CDR2 YYDKDF (reference sequence). The length of the CDR3 is 15 residues. The CDR3 protein is CATSSGAGGGETQYF. The CDR3 nucleotides read TGTGCCACCAGTTCCGGGGCAGGGGGCGGTGAGACCCAGTACTTC.

This clone was seen only once. The gene calls are TRBV11-3 and TRBJ2-2; D perhaps matches TRBD1 (6 bases). Trimming shortened V by 5 bases and J by 6 bases, and 19 bases separated the two germline ends. CDR3 size: 16 residues. The V gene's germline CDR1 is SGHNT and CDR2 YENEEA. This chain's CDR3 is CASSPLVYRDAGELFF. Here the CDR3 DNA reads TGTGCCAGCAGCCCTCTGGTTTACAGGGATGCCGGGGAGCTGTTTTTT.

The chain is built from TRBV11-3 and TRBJ1-6, with 8 bases aligning to TRBD1. Losses at the gene ends were 4 bases for V and 4 bases for J; bases not matched to a gene: 3. This CDR3 has 15 residues. Germline V lookup: CDR1 SGHNT, CDR2 YENEEA. In nucleotides, the CDR3 is TGTGCCAGCAGCTCGGACAGGGTATATAATTCACCCCTCCACTTT. Its protein product is CASSSDRVYNSPLHF. Filled out from reference TRBV11-3 and TRBJ1-6, the complete variable domain reads EAGVVQSPRYKIIEKKQPVAFWCNPISGHNTLYWYLQNLGQGPELLIRYENEEAVDDSQLPKDRFSAERLKGVDSTLKIQPAELGDSAVYLCASSSDRVYNSPLHFGNGTRLTVT.

The V and J genes are TRBV7-4 and TRBJ2-7, with D tentatively TRBD1 (6 bases). The CDR3 totals 13 residues. With 4 bases removed from V and 6 bases from J, the gap between germline ends came to 13 bases. From germline, CDR1 is SGHVT and CDR2 SQSDAQ. The CDR3 DNA is TGTGCCAGCAGCTCGGGACATGCCCTCGAGCAGTACTTC. This codes for CASSSGHALEQYF. Full variable domain (outside the CDR3, taken from reference TRBV7-4 and TRBJ2-7): GAGVSQSPRYKVAKRGRDVALRCDSISGHVTLYWYRQTLGQGSEVLTYSQSDAQRDKSGRPSGRFSAERPERSVSTLKIQRTEQGDSAVYLCASSSGHALEQYFGPGTRLTVT.

The J gene is TRBJ2-1, the V gene TRBV5-1; no clear D. The CDR3 extends over 17 amino acids. Germline-derived CDR1 and CDR2 are SGHRS and YFSETQ. V was shortened by 4 bases and J by 3 bases, with 20 bases between the two germline ends. Here the CDR3 DNA reads TGCGCCAGCAGCCCGGCCCCCTGGCGGTATCTCTACAATGAGCAGTTCTTC. It yields the protein CASSPAPWRYLYNEQFF.

The V gene is TRBV1, the J gene TRBJ2-7; TRBD1 was called by the table and not checked on the DNA. TRBV1 is a documented pseudogene. The CDR3 is made up of 15 amino acids. CDR3 DNA sequence: TGCGCCAGCAGCCAAGAATGGGCAGGGGGCTACGAGCAGTACTTC. Its protein product is CASSQEWAGGYEQYF.

This clone has a single count. The chain is built from TRBV28 and TRBJ2-3, with D maybe TRBD2 (5 bases). Germline loops: CDR1 MDHEN, CDR2 SYDVKM. The CDR3 length is 14 residues. Trimming took 4 bases from V and 4 from J, leaving 12 bases between them. CDR3 sequence (DNA): TGTGCCAGCAGTTCCCCAACGCGGGCAGATACGCAGTATTTT. It is translated as CASSSPTRADTQYF.

CDR3 DNA: TGTGCCAGCAGCTACAGGGGGTCCCGCACAGATACGCAGTATTTT. It translates to CASSYRGSRTDTQYF. V is TRBV11-3 and J is TRBJ2-3; TRBD1 matches 8 bases. Germline CDR1 SGHNT, CDR2 YENEEA. With V trimmed by 4 bases and J by 1 base, 4 bases remained unmatched. The CDR3 runs 15 residues.

The chain has TRBV12-5 and TRBJ1-5; the D is unclear. Trimming took off 1 base at V and 9 bases at J, with 10 bases between the two ends. The germline CDR1 and CDR2 sequences are LGHNT and FRNRAP. The CDR3 is 13 residues long. This chain's CDR3 is CASGLGNALPQHF. CDR3 nucleotides: TGTGCTAGTGGTTTGGGAAATGCCTTGCCCCAGCATTTT.

The chain uses TRBV7-7 and TRBJ2-3; TRBD2 matches 8 bases. The CDR3 spans 17 residues. Looked up from germline, CDR1 is SSHAT and CDR2 is FNYEAQ (reference sequence). The ends lost 4 bases at V and 3 bases at J; junction bases unmatched: 12. The CDR3 is CASSSQSSGIDTDTQYF. The CDR3 nucleotides are TGTGCCAGCAGCTCCCAGAGTAGCGGGATTGATACAGATACGCAGTATTTT.